The entry below gives a single T cell receptor (beta chain) sequence along with its context. The antigen is not known. Assays examined 95,000 to 100,000 TCR templates per sample. The method was immunoSEQ multiplex PCR; TCRdb's version includes in-frame clones alone and lacks a portion of them. The sample lists approximately 98,000 clones; about 93% were seen once. This sample is drawn from a study of siplizumab effects on memory and regulatory T cells. Study observations and caveats: A small minority of alloreactive clones were mapped to unstimulated subsets. Memory cells seemed less diverse than naive T cells, which also seemed major contributors to the alloresponse.

The V and J ends lost 5 bases and 2 bases respectively, with 10 bases between them. CDR3 size: 14 residues. The V gene's germline CDR1 is SGHTA and CDR2 FQGTGA. This TCR was recovered from a human donor in good health. Specimen: non-Treg CD4+ T cells sorted from blood. The chain uses TRBV7-3 and TRBJ1-3; weak D call: TRBD1 (5 bases). DNA of the CDR3: TGTGCCAGCAGCCGGGGCGCACCTGGAAACACCATATATTTT. This translates into CASSRGAPGNTIYF. The complete variable domain, with remaining parts taken from reference TRBV7-3 and TRBJ1-3, reads GAGVSQTPSNKVTEKGKYVELRCDPISGHTALYWYRQSLGQGPEFLIYFQGTGAADDSGLPNDRFFAVRPEGSVSTLKIQRTERGDSAVYLCASSRGAPGNTIYFGEGSWLTVV.